This T cell receptor (beta chain) was documented in a study of CD8+ T cells in alopecia areata. Trimming took 0 bases from V and 1 from J; bases not matched to a gene: 3. Germline V gene lookup returns CDR1 SGHTS and CDR2 YDEGEE. The CDR3 is made up of 17 amino acids. Once RNA had been extracted, it was reverse transcribed into cDNA to act as the sequencing template. The data were produced by immunoSEQ multiplex PCR, yet TCRdb's version contains in-frame clones alone and is incomplete. Among about 190,000 clones listed, about 60% were seen once. This chain connects TRBV5-8 to TRBJ2-5; 13 bases fit TRBD2. This specimen consisted of CD4+ T cells sorted from blood, obtained at week 0. This TCR was recovered from a human donor with alopecia areata. The CDR3 is CASSLGGLAGTQETQYF. The CDR3 nucleotides are TGTGCCAGCAGCTTGGGGGGACTAGCGGGAACCCAAGAGACCCAGTACTTC. Based on the CDR3 plus reference TRBV5-8 and TRBJ2-5, the full variable domain is EAGVTQSPTHLIKTRGQQATLRCSPISGHTSVYWYQQALGLGLQFLLWYDEGEERNRGNFPPRFSGRQFPNYSSELNVNALELEDSALYLCASSLGGLAGTQETQYFGPGTRLLVL.